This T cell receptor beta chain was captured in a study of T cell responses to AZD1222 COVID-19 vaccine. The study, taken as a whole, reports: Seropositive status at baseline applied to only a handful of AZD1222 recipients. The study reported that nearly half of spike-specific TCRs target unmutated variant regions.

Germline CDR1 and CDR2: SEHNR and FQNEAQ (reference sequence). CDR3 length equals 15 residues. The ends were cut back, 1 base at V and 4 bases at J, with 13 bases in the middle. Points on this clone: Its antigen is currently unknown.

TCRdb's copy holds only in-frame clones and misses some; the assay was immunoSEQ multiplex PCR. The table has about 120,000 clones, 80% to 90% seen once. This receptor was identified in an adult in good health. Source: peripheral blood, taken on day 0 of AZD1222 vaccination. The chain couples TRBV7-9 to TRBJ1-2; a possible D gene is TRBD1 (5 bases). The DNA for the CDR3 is TGTGCCAGCAGCTTAGAAGAGGGGTCCCTCTATGGCTACACCTTC. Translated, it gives CASSLEEGSLYGYTF.